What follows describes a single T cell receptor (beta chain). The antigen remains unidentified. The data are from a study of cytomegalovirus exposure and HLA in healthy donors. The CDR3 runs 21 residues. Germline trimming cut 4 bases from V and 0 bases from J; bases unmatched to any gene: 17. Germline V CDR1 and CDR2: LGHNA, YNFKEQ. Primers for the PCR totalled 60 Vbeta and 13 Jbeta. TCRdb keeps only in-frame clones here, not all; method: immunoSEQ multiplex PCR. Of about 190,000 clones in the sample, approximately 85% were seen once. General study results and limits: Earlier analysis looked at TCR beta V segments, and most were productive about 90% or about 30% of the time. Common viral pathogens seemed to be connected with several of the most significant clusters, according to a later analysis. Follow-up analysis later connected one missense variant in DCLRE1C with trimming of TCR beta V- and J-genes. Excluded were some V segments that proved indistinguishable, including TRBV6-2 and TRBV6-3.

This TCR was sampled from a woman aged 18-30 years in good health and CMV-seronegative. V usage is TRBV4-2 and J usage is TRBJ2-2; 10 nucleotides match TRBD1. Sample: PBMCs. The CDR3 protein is CASSPEPGQGLLKANTGELFF. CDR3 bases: TGTGCCAGCAGCCCAGAACCGGGACAGGGGTTACTGAAAGCGAACACCGGGGAGCTGTTTTTT.